This T cell receptor (beta chain) is drawn from a study of regulatory T cells in long-lasting Graves disease. Study information: For under 3 months, newly diagnosed Graves' patients had been taking antithyroid drugs.

A note on this clonotype: Sequence at one end of the junction differs from germline and may be a read error.

The time point is: newly diagnosed GD, antithyroid drugs for less than 3 months. Making the TCR library involved RNA that had been extracted from PBMCs. Libraries of TCR beta came from iRepertoire HTBI primers plus Arm-PCR of CDR3 regions. Via MiXCR, TCRdb re-called the multiplex PCR reads, giving one row per CDR3 protein. Among 250,000 to 400,000 distinct CDR3 sequences listed, over 15% were seen once. The clonotype comes from a female donor with Graves disease. This specimen consisted of peripheral blood mononuclear cells (PBMCs), obtained at new diagnosis, from a patient treated with antithyroid drugs.

The CDR3 protein is CTSSLTRFEQYF. CDR3 nucleotide sequence: TGTACCAGCAGCCTAACACGGTTCGAGCAGTACTTC. The chain combines TRBV28 with TRBJ2-7; D not resolved. The length of the CDR3 is 12 residues. From germline, CDR1 is MDHEN and CDR2 SYDVKM.